The subject of this entry is one T cell receptor (beta chain). It has no known antigen specificity. No much larger clone exists at a distance of one base, and base qualities are not known. The sample is drawn from a study of siplizumab effects on memory and regulatory T cells (dated by TCRdb to the late 2010s). General notes on the study: The study looked at the effect of siplizumab, an anti-CD2 antibody, on alloreactive T-cell subsets in allogeneic mixed lymphocyte reactions made from human PBMCs.

What the authors observed across the whole study: Because sequences at frequencies below about 10^-5 were poorly captured, only a minor fraction of alloreactive clones could be mapped back to unstimulated subsets. Siplizumab significantly reduced the cumulative frequency of alloreactive sequences traceable to unstimulated CD4+ memory T cells. Whether proliferating Tregs from siplizumab cultures were suppressive was not functionally confirmed. Among mappable alloreactive CD4+ clones, an average Treg-derived fraction of 68.8% was observed with siplizumab, compared with 25% to 30% in control reactions. Compared with memory T cells, unstimulated naive T cells appeared more diverse, and naive cells seemed to make a substantial contribution to the alloresponse. About 75-95% of proliferating CD4+ or CD8+ clones could not be given a naive or memory phenotype.

Library method: the immunoSEQ multiplex PCR assay. The deep sequencing platform assayed some 90,000 TCR templates per sample. Genomic DNA extracted from sorted T cells was used for TCRbeta CDR3 sequencing. The authors processed their data as follows. The R programming language was used for the clonal analysis of the TCRbeta CDR3 data. Alloreactive CD4+ and CD8+ clones were defined by comparing unstimulated samples with post-reaction CFSE-low samples. Regulatory or non-regulatory origin of alloreactive CD4+ clones was assigned by matching sequences to the sorted unstimulated Treg and non-Treg repertoires. TCRdb's version of the immuneACCESS table is confined to in-frame rearrangements and falls short of the full clone set. An unresolved V gene accounts for under half of the shortfall where checked; the remainder is of unknown origin. V, J and clone size are taken as reported in that table, and D and trimming were inferred from the DNA itself. For this sample there are tens of thousands of clones; approximately 93% appear just once. Roughly two fifths of the sample lies in the top ten.

CDR1 SQVTM and CDR2 ANQGSEA were looked up in the germline V gene. V drops 2 bases and J drops 7 bases, leaving 14 bases in between. The CDR3 runs 13 amino acids, cysteine and phenylalanine included. Only the CDR3 DNA stays, 39 bases, in frame from base 1. Sorted unstimulated T cells and proliferating T cells recovered from mixed lymphocyte reactions underwent TCRbeta CDR3 sequencing. Fresh whole blood from under 13 HLA-typed healthy donors was used as the source from which PBMCs were isolated. The clonotype comes from a human donor in good health. This chain joins TRBV29-1 to TRBJ1-2; the D gene lacks a confident call. Material: CD8+ T cells sorted from blood. This receptor carries the CDR3 CSVERRHDAGYTF. The DNA sequence is TGCAGCGTTGAACGCAGGCACGACGCTGGCTACACCTTC.